This T cell receptor (beta chain) is drawn from a study of spatial heterogeneity in lung cancer. Study-level points and caveats: Tracking of tumor mutation counts was seen in expanded intratumoral alpha and beta TCR counts.

This CDR3 comprises 16 residues. V lost 0 bases and J lost 1, with 15 bases in between. The germline gives CDR1 DFQATT, CDR2 SNEGSKA (reference sequence). Concerning this clonotype itself: Its antigen is as yet unknown.

TCRdb reanalysed the 5' RACE reads using MiXCR and keeps one entry per CDR3 protein. The sample consists of 7,000 to 9,500 distinct CDR3 sequences, roughly 8.8% of them appearing once. Indicated time point: sample taken at primary tumor resection. From tumor, nontumor lung or frozen PBMC, whole RNA was taken unsorted for sequencing. This TCR was sampled from a male donor with early-stage non-small cell lung cancer. The specimen comprised lung tumor tissue, sampled at surgery. The genes are TRBV20-1 and TRBJ1-1; a weak D match, TRBD1 (6 bases). The CDR3 spells CSARDPGQPGNTEAFF. The CDR3 coding sequence is TGCAGTGCTAGAGATCCAGGACAGCCAGGGAACACTGAAGCTTTCTTT.